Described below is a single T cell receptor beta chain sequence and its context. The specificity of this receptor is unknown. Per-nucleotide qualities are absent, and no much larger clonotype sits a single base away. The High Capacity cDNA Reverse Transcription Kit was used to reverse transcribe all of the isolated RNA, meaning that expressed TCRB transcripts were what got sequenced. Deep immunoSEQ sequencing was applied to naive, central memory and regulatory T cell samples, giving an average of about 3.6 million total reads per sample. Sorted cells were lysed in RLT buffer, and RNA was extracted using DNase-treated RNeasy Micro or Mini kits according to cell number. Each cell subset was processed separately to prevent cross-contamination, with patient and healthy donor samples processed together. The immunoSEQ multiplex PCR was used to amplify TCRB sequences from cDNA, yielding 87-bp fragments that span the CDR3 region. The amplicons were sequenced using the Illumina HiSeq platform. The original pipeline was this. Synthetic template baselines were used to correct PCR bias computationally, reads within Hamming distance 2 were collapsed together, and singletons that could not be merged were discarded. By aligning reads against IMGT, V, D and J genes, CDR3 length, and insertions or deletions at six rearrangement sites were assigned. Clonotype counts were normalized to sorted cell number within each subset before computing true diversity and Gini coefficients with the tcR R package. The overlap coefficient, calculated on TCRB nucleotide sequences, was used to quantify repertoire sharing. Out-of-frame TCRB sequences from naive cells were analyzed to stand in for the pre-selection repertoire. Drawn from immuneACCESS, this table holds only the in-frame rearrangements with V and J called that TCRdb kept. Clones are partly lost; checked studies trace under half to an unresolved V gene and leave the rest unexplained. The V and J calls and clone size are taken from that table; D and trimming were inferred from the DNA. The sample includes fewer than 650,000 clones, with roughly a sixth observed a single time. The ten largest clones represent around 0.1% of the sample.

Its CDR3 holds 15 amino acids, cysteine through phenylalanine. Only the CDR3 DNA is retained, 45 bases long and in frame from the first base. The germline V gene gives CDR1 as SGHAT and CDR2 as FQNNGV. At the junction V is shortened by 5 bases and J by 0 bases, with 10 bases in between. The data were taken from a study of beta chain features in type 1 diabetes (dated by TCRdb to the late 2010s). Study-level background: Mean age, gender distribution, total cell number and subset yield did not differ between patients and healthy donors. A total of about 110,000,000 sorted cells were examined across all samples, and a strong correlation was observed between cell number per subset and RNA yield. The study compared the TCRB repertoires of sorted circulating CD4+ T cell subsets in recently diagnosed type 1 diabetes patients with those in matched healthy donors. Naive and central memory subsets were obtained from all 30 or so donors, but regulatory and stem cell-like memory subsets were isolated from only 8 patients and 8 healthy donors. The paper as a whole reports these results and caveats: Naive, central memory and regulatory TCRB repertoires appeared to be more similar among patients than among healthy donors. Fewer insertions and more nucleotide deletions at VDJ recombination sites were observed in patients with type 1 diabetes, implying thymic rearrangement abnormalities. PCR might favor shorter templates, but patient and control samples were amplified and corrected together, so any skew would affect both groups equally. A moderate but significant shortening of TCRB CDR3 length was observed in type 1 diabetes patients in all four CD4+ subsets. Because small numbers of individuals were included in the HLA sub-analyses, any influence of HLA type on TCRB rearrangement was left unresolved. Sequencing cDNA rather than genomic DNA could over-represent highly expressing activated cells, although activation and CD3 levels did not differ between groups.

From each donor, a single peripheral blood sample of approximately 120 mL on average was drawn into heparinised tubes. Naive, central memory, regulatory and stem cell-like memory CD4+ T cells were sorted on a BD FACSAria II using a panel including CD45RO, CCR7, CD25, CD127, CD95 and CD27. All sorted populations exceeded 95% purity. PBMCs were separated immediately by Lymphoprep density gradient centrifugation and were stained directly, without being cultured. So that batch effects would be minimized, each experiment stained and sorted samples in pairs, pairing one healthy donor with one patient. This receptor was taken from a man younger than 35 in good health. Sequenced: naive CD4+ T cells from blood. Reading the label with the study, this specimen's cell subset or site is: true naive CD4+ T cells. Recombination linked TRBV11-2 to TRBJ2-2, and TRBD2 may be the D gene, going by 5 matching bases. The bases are TGTGCCAGCAGCGACGACTATCCGAACACCGGGGAGCTGTTTTTT. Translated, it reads CASSDDYPNTGELFF.